This TCR beta chain is drawn from a study of regulatory T cells in long-lasting Graves disease. Background on the study: Over-5-year antithyroid drug use with positive TSH receptor antibodies defined persistent Graves' disease in the study. Study observations and caveats: Analysis covered peripheral blood alone, not thyroid tissue.

The CDR3 is 15 amino acids. Germline loops: CDR1 MNHNS, CDR2 SASEGT. TCR beta libraries were built with iRepertoire HTBI primers and Arm-PCR of CDR3 regions. Original data processing: Among the samples, 60 to 75 TRBV and around 15 TRBJ segments were identified. TCRdb re-called the multiplex PCR reads with MiXCR, one entry per CDR3 protein. TCRdb's processing, not the authors' own work, is the source of the V and J calls. The sample lists a few hundred thousand distinct CDR3 sequences; 20% to 25% were seen once. A remark on this clonotype: Its antigen is currently unknown. At one end, the junction sequence differs from germline, possibly due to a read error.

The time point is: persistent/refractory GD, antithyroid drugs over 5 years with positive TRAb. RNA isolated from PBMCs was used to make the TCR library. Under American Thyroid Association guidelines, Graves' disease was diagnosed. The chain combines TRBV6-1 with TRBJ2-5; 13 nucleotides line up with TRBD2. The receptor's source is a female donor with Graves disease. The sequences come from peripheral blood mononuclear cells (PBMCs), collected when the disease was refractory, from a patient treated with antithyroid drugs. The CDR3 loop is CASSEVTSGRETRYF. In DNA, the CDR3 is TGTGCCAGCAGTGAAGTTACTAGCGGGAGGGAGACCCGGTACTTC.